Each of the 26 T cell receptor beta chains below was sequenced from the same sample in a study of cytomegalovirus exposure and HLA in healthy donors. 13 Jbeta primers and 60 Vbeta primers were used for the PCR. Some clones are missing from TCRdb's copy, which holds only in-frame ones; the method was immunoSEQ multiplex PCR. The profile shows approximately 100,000 clones, more than 75% of them singletons. The sequencing input was PBMCs. These receptors originate from a woman in her fifties or sixties in good health and CMV-seropositive.

CDR3 coding DNA: TGTGCCAGCAGCGTAGCAGGGGGTAGCTACAATGAGCAGTTCTTC. Protein sequence: CASSVAGGSYNEQFF. The rearrangement joins TRBV9 to TRBJ2-1; 7 nucleotides agree with TRBD1. The ends lost 0 bases at V and 3 bases at J; junction bases unmatched: 3. The CDR3 extends over 15 amino acids. Germline CDR1 SGDLS, CDR2 YYNGEE.

This chain joins TRBV4-1 and TRBJ2-1; D is perhaps TRBD1 (5 bases). Per the germline V gene, CDR1 is MGHRA and CDR2 is YSYEKL. The CDR3 contains 15 residues. V was trimmed by 7 bases and J by 0 bases, leaving 13 bases between them. CDR3 region: CASMGQGSSYNEQFF. CDR3 nucleotide sequence: TGCGCCAGCATGGGGCAGGGAAGCTCCTACAATGAGCAGTTCTTC.

In its sample, this clone was seen a few times. V gene TRBV5-1 combines with J gene TRBJ1-2; D gene unclear. The V end was cut by 4 bases, the J end by 4 bases, with 11 bases between. Germline CDR1 and CDR2: SGHRS and YFSETQ. This CDR3 region has 13 residues. For the CDR3, the DNA is TGCGCCAGCAGCCCCCGAAACGGCTATGGCTACACCTTC. It specifies CASSPRNGYGYTF.

V gene TRBV6-1 combines with J gene TRBJ2-5; 12 bases are shared with TRBD2. The V and J ends lost 2 bases and 2 bases, in that order; junction bases with no gene match: 0. Germline CDR1 reads MNHNS; CDR2 reads SASEGT. The CDR3 extends over 15 amino acids. The CDR3 loop reads CASSELAGGQETQYF. The DNA for the CDR3 is TGTGCCAGCAGTGAACTAGCGGGAGGGCAAGAGACCCAGTACTTC.

V is TRBV5-1 and J is TRBJ1-2, with TRBD1 matching over 7 bases. Germline trimming cut 0 bases from V and 4 bases from J; bases unmatched to any gene: 9. The CDR3 contains 16 residues. Germline assignment: CDR1 SGHRS and CDR2 YFSETQ. The CDR3, as DNA: TGCGCCAGCAGCTTGGGTCGGACAGGTTCTTTCTATGGCTACACCTTC. Its translation is CASSLGRTGSFYGYTF.

The chain couples TRBV7-6 to TRBJ2-3; D might be TRBD1 (8 bases). Trimming removed 5 bases at V and 0 bases at J, with 18 bases between. The CDR3 length is 17 residues. Germline-derived CDR1 and CDR2 are SGHVS and FNYEAQ. The CDR3 region has the DNA TGTGCCAGCAGCACACTAGGACAGGGAGGGAGCACAGATACGCAGTATTTT. Amino acid sequence: CASSTLGQGGSTDTQYF.

This clone is a singleton in its sample. J is TRBJ2-7 and V is TRBV15, with D tentatively TRBD2 (6 bases). CDR1 is LNHNV and CDR2 is YYDKDF in the germline V gene (reference sequence). Trimming left V 5 bases short and J 3 bases short, with 17 bases between. This CDR3 spans 15 amino acids. The CDR3 DNA reads TGTGCCACCAGCCGATCGGCGGGGACCGGCTACGAGCAGTACTTC. Amino acid sequence: CATSRSAGTGYEQYF.

This clone turned up a few times. The chain uses TRBV5-1 and TRBJ2-5, with TRBD1 matching 11 bases. The J call may be wrong; the DNA end is better matched by TRBJ2-7. This CDR3 has 14 residues. Germline lookup yields CDR1 SGHRS and CDR2 YFSETQ. In nucleotides, the CDR3 is TGCGCCAGCAGCCCTGGACAGGGGGCCCACGAGCAGTACTTC. Translated: CASSPGQGAHEQYF.

Only one count was recorded for this clone. The chain couples TRBV11-1 to TRBJ2-3; 11 positions agree with TRBD2. V shed 0 bases and J 2 bases; nucleotides not matched to a gene: 7. The length of the CDR3 is 18 residues. Germline V gene sequence: CDR1 SGHAT, CDR2 FQDESV (reference sequence). The CDR3 DNA sequence: TGTGCCAGCAGCTTAGCCTCCGGGACTAGCGGCGCCACAGATACGCAGTATTTT. The encoded protein is CASSLASGTSGATDTQYF.

The V and J genes are TRBV6-1 and TRBJ1-3, with 7 bases identical to TRBD1. Germline loops: CDR1 MNHNS, CDR2 SASEGT. The junction had 6 bases not matched to a gene; V was cut back by 2 bases and J by 5 bases. This CDR3 is 15 amino acids long. The CDR3 region is CASSETTGVRNTIYF. The DNA for the CDR3 is TGTGCCAGCAGTGAAACCACAGGGGTACGAAACACCATATATTTT.

This clone was counted a few times. The chain is built from TRBV7-9 and TRBJ2-3; tentatively, D is TRBD2 (7 bases). CDR1 is SEHNR, CDR2 FQNEAQ, per germline (reference sequence). The V gene lost 2 bases and the J gene lost 6 bases, with 18 bases spanning the gap. The CDR3 loop spans 16 amino acids. CDR3: CASSLIGGGPMDTQYF. CDR3 nucleotide sequence: TGTGCCAGCAGCTTAATAGGGGGAGGGCCCATGGATACGCAGTATTTT.

This clone was counted a single time. The chain uses TRBV27 and TRBJ2-6; tentatively, D is TRBD2 (5 bases). Trimming left V 0 bases short and J 3 bases short, with 12 bases between. The CDR3 is made up of 17 amino acids. Germline CDR1 MNHEY, CDR2 SMNVEV (reference sequence). The CDR3 spells CASSLSFSDFGANVLTF. The CDR3 region has the DNA TGTGCCAGCAGTTTATCGTTTAGCGACTTTGGGGCCAACGTCCTGACTTTC. The full variable domain, rest sourced from reference TRBV27 and TRBJ2-6, is EAQVTQNPRYLITVTGKKLTVTCSQNMNHEYMSWYRQDPGLGLRQIYYSMNVEVTDKGDVPEGYKVSRKEKRNFPLILESPSPNQTSLYFCASSLSFSDFGANVLTFGAGSRLTVL.

The genes are TRBV2 and TRBJ2-7, with D tentatively TRBD2 (6 bases). The V end was cut by 10 bases, the J end by 0 bases, with 16 bases between. The CDR3 runs to 14 residues. CDR1 SNHLY and CDR2 FYNNEI come from the germline V gene. CDR3 sequence reads: CATTGTSNSYEQYF. CDR3 bases: TGTGCCACGACCGGGACTTCCAACTCCTACGAGCAGTACTTC.

CDR3 amino acids: CSVMTGESNQPQHF. CDR3 coding DNA: TGCAGCGTAATGACAGGGGAGAGCAATCAGCCCCAGCATTTT. V gene TRBV29-1 combines with J gene TRBJ1-5; 8 positions agree with TRBD1. Trimming took 6 bases from V and 1 from J; bases not matched to a gene: 5. The CDR3 covers 14 residues. CDR1 and CDR2 from the germline V gene are SQVTM and ANQGSEA.

V usage is TRBV5-4 and J usage is TRBJ1-2; D unresolved. The ends were cut back, 2 bases at V and 8 bases at J, with 16 bases in the middle. CDR3 length: 14 amino acids. The germline gives CDR1 SGHNT, CDR2 YYREEE (reference sequence). CDR3 residues: CASSFPDGVEGYTF. The CDR3 DNA follows: TGTGCCAGCAGCTTCCCGGACGGGGTGGAAGGCTACACCTTC.

This clone was counted once. The rearrangement joins TRBV7-6 to TRBJ2-1; the D is unclear. CDR1 is SGHVS and CDR2 is FNYEAQ in the germline V gene. Trimming stripped 4 bases from V and 10 bases from J, with 11 bases between. This CDR3 region has 12 residues. The CDR3 reads CASSSRMREQFF. The CDR3 nucleotides are TGTGCCAGCAGCTCCCGCATGAGGGAGCAGTTCTTC.

V and J are TRBV29-1 and TRBJ1-2; D not resolved. Trimming took off 2 bases at V and 4 bases at J, with 11 bases between the two ends. Germline V CDR1 and CDR2: SQVTM, ANQGSEA. The CDR3 loop spans 13 amino acids. The DNA of the CDR3 is TGCAGCGTTGAAATCGGCGGCCCCTATGGCTACACCTTC. This codes for CSVEIGGPYGYTF.

J is TRBJ2-6 and V is TRBV12-5; 12 bases fit TRBD1. The V gene's germline CDR1 is LGHNT and CDR2 FRNRAP. V gave up 1 base and J gave up 1 base; unmatched junction bases: 11. The CDR3 spans 21 residues. The CDR3, as DNA: TGTGCTAGTGGTTTGGGTTCTACGGGGACAGGGGGCGCATCTGGGGCCAACGTCCTGACTTTC. It yields the protein CASGLGSTGTGGASGANVLTF. The entire variable domain, with the rest obtained from reference TRBV12-5 and TRBJ2-6, is as follows: DARVTQTPRHKVTEMGQEVTMRCQPILGHNTVFWYRQTMMQGLELLAYFRNRAPLDDSGMPKDRFSAEMPDATLATLKIQPSEPRDSAVYFCASGLGSTGTGGASGANVLTFGAGSRLTVL.

The rearrangement links TRBV6-1 to TRBJ1-1, with D possibly being TRBD1 (6 bases). The CDR3 spans 13 residues. V gave up 5 bases and J gave up 5 bases, with 12 bases separating them. Germline CDR1 reads MNHNS; CDR2 reads SASEGT. CDR3 sequence: CASSNREGTEAFF. In DNA, the CDR3 is TGTGCCAGCAGTAACAGGGAGGGGACTGAAGCTTTCTTT.

This clone was counted a few times. The genes are TRBV9 and TRBJ2-6, with 9 nucleotides matching TRBD1. From germline, CDR1 is SGDLS and CDR2 YYNGEE. Germline trimming cut 3 bases from V and 0 bases from J; bases unmatched to any gene: 7. There are 18 residues in the CDR3. The DNA of the CDR3 is TGTGCCAGCAGCGGATCGGGACAGGGAAACTCTGGGGCCAACGTCCTGACTTTC. Amino acid sequence: CASSGSGQGNSGANVLTF.

This clone has only a few counts. The CDR3 nucleotides read TGTGCCAGCAGCTCCCTAGCGGGAGTTATCGATGAGCAGTTCTTC. Amino acid sequence: CASSSLAGVIDEQFF. The chain links TRBV11-2 to TRBJ2-1; TRBD2 matches 10 bases. V dropped 4 bases and J dropped 8; count of bases not matched to a gene: 8. The CDR3 has 15 amino acids. The germline CDR1 and CDR2 sequences are SGHAT and FQNNGV.

The chain employs TRBV6-1 and TRBJ2-7, with D possibly matching TRBD2 (6 bases). The germline CDR1 and CDR2 sequences are MNHNS and SASEGT. Trimming cost V 6 bases and J 3 bases, with 12 bases left between them. The CDR3 spans 13 residues. CDR3 amino acids: CASSGGTDYEQYF. The DNA for the CDR3 is TGTGCCAGCAGCGGCGGGACGGACTACGAGCAGTACTTC.

This clone was seen a handful of times. This chain uses TRBV29-1 with TRBJ2-5; D is perhaps TRBD2 (5 bases). Deletions cut 0 bases from V and 5 bases from J, with 13 bases between. Germline CDR1 reads SQVTM; CDR2 reads ANQGSEA. The CDR3 loop spans 14 amino acids. In DNA, the CDR3 is TGCAGCGTTGAAGAGCGCCACCGAGGGGAGACCCAGTACTTC. This translates into CSVEERHRGETQYF.

The V gene is TRBV11-2, the J gene TRBJ2-7, with TRBD2 matching over 10 bases. Trimming cost V 3 bases and J 2 bases; bases outside gene matches: 7. CDR3 length equals 16 residues. Per germline, CDR1 SGHAT and CDR2 FQNNGV. CDR3 in amino acids: CASSLSSGLAPYEQYF. In nucleotides, the CDR3 is TGTGCCAGCAGCTTGTCCTCGGGACTAGCGCCCTACGAGCAGTACTTC. Full variable domain (missing parts from reference TRBV11-2 and TRBJ2-7): EAGVAQSPRYKIIEKRQSVAFWCNPISGHATLYWYQQILGQGPKLLIQFQNNGVVDDSQLPKDRFSAERLKGVDSTLKIQPAKLEDSAVYLCASSLSSGLAPYEQYFGPGTRLTVT.

This clone was picked up a small number of times. The V and J genes are TRBV7-9 and TRBJ1-2, with D tentatively TRBD1 (6 bases). The CDR3 consists of 15 residues. V was trimmed by 5 bases and J by 0 bases, leaving 13 bases between them. Germline CDR1 SEHNR, CDR2 FQNEAQ (reference sequence). This CDR3 is CASSPRRGPNYGYTF. CDR3 bases: TGTGCCAGCAGCCCAAGGCGGGGGCCTAACTATGGCTACACCTTC.

J is TRBJ2-7 and V is TRBV27, with D possibly matching TRBD1 (5 bases). The CDR3 covers 14 residues. V was shortened by 3 bases and J by 2 bases, with 11 bases between the two germline ends. Looked up from germline, CDR1 is MNHEY and CDR2 is SMNVEV (reference sequence). The CDR3 loop is CASSLTDSPYEQYF. Here the CDR3 DNA reads TGTGCCAGCAGTTTGACAGATTCTCCCTACGAGCAGTACTTC.